The rows below give T cell receptor beta chains drawn from one sample of a study of T-cell reconstitution after alpha-beta-depleted transplantation in children. TCRdb called the PCR reads again in MiXCR, with one record for every CDR3 protein. The table records 450,000 to 600,000 distinct CDR3 sequences, roughly 33% of them present only once. Specimen: PBMCs from the stem cell graft donor, collected from the stem cell graft. These receptors originate from a human donor who donated a stem cell graft to a child with aplastic anemia. CDR3s include the opening cysteine and the closing phenylalanine or tryptophan. Fields, in order: J gene, V gene, clone size, D gene, CDR3 DNA, CDR3 protein. The D gene is left open where the match is weak. Size is omitted from some rows. Given values are once, few, many or a class for expanded clones.

j_gene: TRBJ2-5; v_gene: TRBV2; abundance: -; d_gene: TRBD1; CDR3nt: TGTGCCAGCAGTTTGGGGGGGGTAGGACAGGGGCGAACGGTGGAGACCCAGTACTTC; CDR3aa: CASSLGGVGQGRTVETQYF
j_gene: TRBJ2-7; v_gene: TRBV20-1; abundance: -; d_gene: -; CDR3nt: TGCAGTGCTAGAGAAACTCGTAGCTCCTACGAGCAGTACTTC; CDR3aa: CSARETRSSYEQYF
j_gene: TRBJ2-3; v_gene: TRBV27; abundance: few; d_gene: -; CDR3nt: TGTGCCAGCAGTTTATTGGGCGGCGGGACTAGCACAGATACGCAGTATTTT; CDR3aa: CASSLLGGGTSTDTQYF
j_gene: TRBJ1-3; v_gene: TRBV30; abundance: -; d_gene: -; CDR3nt: TGTGCCTGGAGAAGACAGGTCATCTCTGGAAACACCATATATTTT; CDR3aa: CAWRRQVISGNTIYF
j_gene: TRBJ2-1; v_gene: TRBV28; abundance: -; d_gene: TRBD2; CDR3nt: TGTGCCAGCAGTTGGATGGAGACTAGCGGGAGGGACAATGAGCAGTTCTTC; CDR3aa: CASSWMETSGRDNEQFF
j_gene: TRBJ2-5; v_gene: TRBV25-1; abundance: few; d_gene: -; CDR3nt: TGTGCCAGCAGTGAATCAGCTAGCTGGGAGACCCAGTACTTC; CDR3aa: CASSESASWETQYF
j_gene: TRBJ2-3; v_gene: TRBV1; abundance: -; d_gene: -; CDR3nt: TGCACCAGCAGCCAAGATAGGTGGGTCGTGGCGGGAGCAGATACGCAGTATTTT; CDR3aa: CTSSQDRWVVAGADTQYF
j_gene: TRBJ2-1; v_gene: TRBV6-6; abundance: few; d_gene: -; CDR3nt: TGTGCCAGCAGTACGTCTAGAACACTTGGTCGGTTC; CDR3aa: CASSTSRTLGRF
j_gene: TRBJ2-2; v_gene: TRBV24-1; abundance: -; d_gene: TRBD2; CDR3nt: TGTGCCACCAGTGATCCTACCGGGACTAGCGGTCCGAACACCGGGGAGCTGTTTTTT; CDR3aa: CATSDPTGTSGPNTGELFF
j_gene: TRBJ2-2; v_gene: TRBV6-2/TRBV6-3; abundance: -; d_gene: TRBD2; CDR3nt: TGTGCCAGCAGTTACTCGTACCAAACTAGCGGATTCACCGGGGAGCTGTTTTTT; CDR3aa: CASSYSYQTSGFTGELFF
j_gene: TRBJ1-1; v_gene: TRBV12-3/TRBV12-4; abundance: -; d_gene: -; CDR3nt: TGTGCCAGCAGTTTGACGGGACGGCGGACTGAAGCTTTCTTT; CDR3aa: CASSLTGRRTEAFF
j_gene: TRBJ1-1; v_gene: TRBV29-1; abundance: -; d_gene: TRBD1; CDR3nt: TGCAGCACTTGGACAGGGCGTAATGCGAACACTGAAGCTTTCTTT; CDR3aa: CSTWTGRNANTEAFF
j_gene: TRBJ1-6; v_gene: TRBV20-1; abundance: many; d_gene: -; CDR3nt: TGCAGTGCTAGAGTAGGGGACTCTAACGCGTCGAATTCACCCCTCCACTTT; CDR3aa: CSARVGDSNASNSPLHF
j_gene: TRBJ1-2; v_gene: TRBV5-1; abundance: -; d_gene: -; CDR3nt: TGCGCCAGCAGCTTTATAGAGGGAGACTATGGCTACACCTTC; CDR3aa: CASSFIEGDYGYTF
j_gene: TRBJ1-3; v_gene: TRBV7-9; abundance: few; d_gene: TRBD1; CDR3nt: TGTGCCAGCGGTGGACAGGGGGTCTCTGGAAACACCATATATTTT; CDR3aa: CASGGQGVSGNTIYF
j_gene: TRBJ1-1; v_gene: TRBV15; abundance: -; d_gene: TRBD1; CDR3nt: TGTGCCACCAGCAGAGAACGAGGGGGCCTCAACACTGAAGCTTTCTTT; CDR3aa: CATSRERGGLNTEAFF
j_gene: TRBJ2-1; v_gene: TRBV11-2; abundance: -; d_gene: -; CDR3nt: TGTGCCAGCAGCTTAACAGGGAGGGAGAATGAGCAGTTCTTC; CDR3aa: CASSLTGRENEQFF